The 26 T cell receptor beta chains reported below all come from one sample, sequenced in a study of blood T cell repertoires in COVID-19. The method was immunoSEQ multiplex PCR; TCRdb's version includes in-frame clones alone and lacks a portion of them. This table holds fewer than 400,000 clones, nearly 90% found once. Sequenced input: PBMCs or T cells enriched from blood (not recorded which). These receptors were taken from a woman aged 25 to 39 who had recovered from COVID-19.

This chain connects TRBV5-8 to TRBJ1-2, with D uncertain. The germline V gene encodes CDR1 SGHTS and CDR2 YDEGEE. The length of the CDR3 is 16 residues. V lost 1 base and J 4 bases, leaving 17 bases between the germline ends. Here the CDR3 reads CASSLSPVALAYGYTF. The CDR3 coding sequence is TGTGCCAGCAGCTTGTCACCAGTAGCGTTGGCCTATGGCTACACCTTC.

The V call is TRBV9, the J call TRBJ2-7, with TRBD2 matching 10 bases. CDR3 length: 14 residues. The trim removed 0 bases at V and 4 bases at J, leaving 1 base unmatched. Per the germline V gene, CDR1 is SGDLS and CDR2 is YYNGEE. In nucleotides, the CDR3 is TGTGCCAGCAGCGTAGCTAGCGGGAGTTACGAGCAGTACTTC. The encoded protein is CASSVASGSYEQYF.

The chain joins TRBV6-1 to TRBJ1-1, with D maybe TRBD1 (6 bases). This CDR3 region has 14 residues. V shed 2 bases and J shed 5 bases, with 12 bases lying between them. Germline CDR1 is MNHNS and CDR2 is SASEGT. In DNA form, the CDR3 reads TGTGCCAGCAGTGAACGGGCGGGGGCGACTGAAGCTTTCTTT. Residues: CASSERAGATEAFF.

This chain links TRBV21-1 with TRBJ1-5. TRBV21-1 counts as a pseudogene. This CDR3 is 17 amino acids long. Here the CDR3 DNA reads TGTGCCAGCAGCAAAGTCCGGAGCCATTATAGCAATCAGCCCCAGCATTTT. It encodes CASSKVRSHYSNQPQHF.

CDR3: CASSLQGTPSYEQYF. DNA for the CDR3: TGCGCCAGCAGCTTGCAAGGGACACCTTCCTACGAGCAGTACTTC. The chain links TRBV5-1 to TRBJ2-7, with D possibly TRBD1 on 6 matching bases. V dropped 1 base and J dropped 1 base, with 12 bases sitting between them. CDR1 is SGHRS, CDR2 YFSETQ, per germline. The CDR3 spans 15 residues.

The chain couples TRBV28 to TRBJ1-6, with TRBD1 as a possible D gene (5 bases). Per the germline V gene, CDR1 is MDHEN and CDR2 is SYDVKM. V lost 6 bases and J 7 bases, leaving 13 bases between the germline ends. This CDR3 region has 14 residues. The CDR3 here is CASSQLGGNSPLHF. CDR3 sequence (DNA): TGTGCCAGCAGCCAGCTTGGGGGGAATTCACCCCTCCACTTT.

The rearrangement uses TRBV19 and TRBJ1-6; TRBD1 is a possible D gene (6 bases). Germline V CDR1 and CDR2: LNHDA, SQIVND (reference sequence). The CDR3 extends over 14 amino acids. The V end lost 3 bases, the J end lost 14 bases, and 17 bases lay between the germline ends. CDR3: CASSISAGDGTLHF. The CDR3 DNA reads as TGTGCCAGTAGTATCTCGGCAGGGGATGGGACCCTCCACTTT. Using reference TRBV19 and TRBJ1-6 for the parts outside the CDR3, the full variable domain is DGGITQSPKYLFRKEGQNVTLSCEQNLNHDAMYWYRQDPGQGLRLIYYSQIVNDFQKGDIAEGYSVSREKKESFPLTVTSAQKNPTAFYLCASSISAGDGTLHFGNGTRLTVT.

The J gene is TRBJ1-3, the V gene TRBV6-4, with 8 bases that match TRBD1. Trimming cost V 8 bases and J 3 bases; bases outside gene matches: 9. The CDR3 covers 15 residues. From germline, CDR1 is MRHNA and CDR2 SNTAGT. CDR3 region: CASPQMDRVGNTIYF. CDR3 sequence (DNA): TGTGCCAGCCCACAGATGGACAGGGTTGGAAACACCATATATTTT.

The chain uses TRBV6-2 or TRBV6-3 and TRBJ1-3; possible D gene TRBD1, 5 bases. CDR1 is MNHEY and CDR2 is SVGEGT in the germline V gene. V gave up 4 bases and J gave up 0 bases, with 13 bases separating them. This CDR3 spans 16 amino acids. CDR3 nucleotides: TGTGCCAGCAGTTCGGGACTGACCAGCTCTGGAAACACCATATATTTT. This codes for CASSSGLTSSGNTIYF.

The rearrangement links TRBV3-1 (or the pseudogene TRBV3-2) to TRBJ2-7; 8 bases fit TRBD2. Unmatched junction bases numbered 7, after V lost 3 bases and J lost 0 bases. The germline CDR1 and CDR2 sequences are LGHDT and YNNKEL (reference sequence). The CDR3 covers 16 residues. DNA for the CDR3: TGTGCCAGCAGCCATTTAGCGGGACGGGCCTCCTACGAGCAGTACTTC. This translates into CASSHLAGRASYEQYF.

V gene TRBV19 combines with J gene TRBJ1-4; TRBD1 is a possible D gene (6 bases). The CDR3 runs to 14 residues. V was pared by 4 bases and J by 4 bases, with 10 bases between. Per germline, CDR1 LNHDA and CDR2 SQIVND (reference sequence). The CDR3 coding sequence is TGTGCCAGTAGTACCGACAGGATTAATGAAAAACTGTTTTTT. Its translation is CASSTDRINEKLFF. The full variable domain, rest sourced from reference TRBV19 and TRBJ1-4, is DGGITQSPKYLFRKEGQNVTLSCEQNLNHDAMYWYRQDPGQGLRLIYYSQIVNDFQKGDIAEGYSVSREKKESFPLTVTSAQKNPTAFYLCASSTDRINEKLFFGSGTQLSVL.

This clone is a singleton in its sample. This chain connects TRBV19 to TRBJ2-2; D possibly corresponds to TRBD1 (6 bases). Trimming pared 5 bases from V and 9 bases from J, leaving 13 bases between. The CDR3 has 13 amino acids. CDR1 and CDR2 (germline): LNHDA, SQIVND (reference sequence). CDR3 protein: CASSLGAARELFF. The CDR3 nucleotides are TGTGCCAGTAGTCTGGGGGCGGCTAGGGAGCTGTTTTTT.

The CDR3 loop reads CASSIDAANYGYTF. The CDR3 DNA sequence: TGTGCCAGTAGTATAGACGCGGCAAACTATGGCTACACCTTC. The chain employs TRBV19 and TRBJ1-2; no reliable D call. With 0 bases removed from V and 2 bases from J, the gap between germline ends came to 7 bases. The CDR3 has 14 amino acids. Looked up from germline, CDR1 is LNHDA and CDR2 is SQIVND (reference sequence).

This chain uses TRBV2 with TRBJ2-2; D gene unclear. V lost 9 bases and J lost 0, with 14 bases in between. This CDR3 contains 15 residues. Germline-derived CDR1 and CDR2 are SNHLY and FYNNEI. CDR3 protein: CASSRFEPNTGELFF. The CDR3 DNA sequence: TGTGCCAGTTCACGGTTCGAGCCGAACACCGGGGAGCTGTTTTTT.

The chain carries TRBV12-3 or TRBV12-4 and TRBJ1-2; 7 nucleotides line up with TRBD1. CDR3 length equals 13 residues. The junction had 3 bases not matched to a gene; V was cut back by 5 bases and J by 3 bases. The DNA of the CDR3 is TGTGCCAGCAGTCAACAGGGGCACTATGGCTACACCTTC. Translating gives CASSQQGHYGYTF.

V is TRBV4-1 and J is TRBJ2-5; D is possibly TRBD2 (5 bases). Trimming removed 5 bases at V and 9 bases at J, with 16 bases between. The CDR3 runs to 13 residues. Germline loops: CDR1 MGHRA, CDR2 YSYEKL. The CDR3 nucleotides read TGCGCCAGCAGCGATCGTAGGGCCGGGGCCCAGTACTTC. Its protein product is CASSDRRAGAQYF.

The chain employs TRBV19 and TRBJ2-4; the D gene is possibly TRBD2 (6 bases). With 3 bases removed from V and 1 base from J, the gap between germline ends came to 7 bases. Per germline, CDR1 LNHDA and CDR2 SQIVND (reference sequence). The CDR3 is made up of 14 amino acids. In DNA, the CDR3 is TGTGCCAGTAGTATTGGAGGGGCCAAAAACATTCAGTACTTC. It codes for CASSIGGAKNIQYF.

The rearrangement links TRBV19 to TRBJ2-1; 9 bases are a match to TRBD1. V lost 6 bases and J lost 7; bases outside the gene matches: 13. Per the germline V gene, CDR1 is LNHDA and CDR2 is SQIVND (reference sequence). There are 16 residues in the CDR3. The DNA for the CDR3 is TGTGCCAGTAGGGGGACAGGGTCGAGGAGAAAAAATGAGCAGTTCTTC. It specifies CASRGTGSRRKNEQFF. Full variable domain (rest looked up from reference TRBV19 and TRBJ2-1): DGGITQSPKYLFRKEGQNVTLSCEQNLNHDAMYWYRQDPGQGLRLIYYSQIVNDFQKGDIAEGYSVSREKKESFPLTVTSAQKNPTAFYLCASRGTGSRRKNEQFFGPGTRLTVL.

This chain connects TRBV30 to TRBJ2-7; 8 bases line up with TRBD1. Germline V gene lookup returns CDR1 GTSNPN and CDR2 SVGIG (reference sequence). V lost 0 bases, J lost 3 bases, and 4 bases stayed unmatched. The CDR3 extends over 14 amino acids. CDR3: CAWSVQGAGYEQYF. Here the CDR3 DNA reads TGTGCCTGGAGTGTTCAGGGGGCAGGCTACGAGCAGTACTTC.

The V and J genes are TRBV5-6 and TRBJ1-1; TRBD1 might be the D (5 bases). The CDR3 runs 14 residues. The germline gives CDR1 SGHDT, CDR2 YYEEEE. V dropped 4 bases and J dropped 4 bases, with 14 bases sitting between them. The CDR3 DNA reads TGTGCCAGCAGCCTGGTGGGGGGGAGCACTGAAGCTTTCTTT. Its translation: CASSLVGGSTEAFF.

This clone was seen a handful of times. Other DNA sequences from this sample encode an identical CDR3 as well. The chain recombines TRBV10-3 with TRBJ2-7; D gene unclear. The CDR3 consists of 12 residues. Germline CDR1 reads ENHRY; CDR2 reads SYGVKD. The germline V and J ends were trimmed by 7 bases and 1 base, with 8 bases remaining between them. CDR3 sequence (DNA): TGTGCCATCATGGCCGATTCCTACGAGCAGTACTTC. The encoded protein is CAIMADSYEQYF.

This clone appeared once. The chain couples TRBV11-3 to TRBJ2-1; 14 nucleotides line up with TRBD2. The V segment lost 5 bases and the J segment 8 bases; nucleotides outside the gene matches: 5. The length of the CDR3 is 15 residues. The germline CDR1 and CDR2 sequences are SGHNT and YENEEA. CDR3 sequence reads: CASSPGLAGVDEQFF. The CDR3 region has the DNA TGTGCCAGCAGCCCGGGACTAGCGGGAGTTGATGAGCAGTTCTTC.

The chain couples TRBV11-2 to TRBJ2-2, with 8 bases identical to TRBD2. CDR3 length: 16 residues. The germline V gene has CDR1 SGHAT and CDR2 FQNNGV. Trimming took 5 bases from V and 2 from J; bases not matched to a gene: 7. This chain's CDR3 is CASSPISGTNTGELFF. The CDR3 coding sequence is TGTGCCAGCAGCCCCATTAGCGGGACCAACACCGGGGAGCTGTTTTTT.

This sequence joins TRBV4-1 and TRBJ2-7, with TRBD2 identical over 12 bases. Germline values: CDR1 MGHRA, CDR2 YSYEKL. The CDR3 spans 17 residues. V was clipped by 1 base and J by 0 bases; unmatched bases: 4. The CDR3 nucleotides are TGCGCCAGCAGCCAAGTCCTAGCGGGAGGGAGCTCCTACGAGCAGTACTTC. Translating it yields CASSQVLAGGSSYEQYF.

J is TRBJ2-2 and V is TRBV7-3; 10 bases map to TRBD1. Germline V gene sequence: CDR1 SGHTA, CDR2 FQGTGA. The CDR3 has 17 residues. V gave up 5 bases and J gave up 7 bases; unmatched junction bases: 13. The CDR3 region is CASSQSRQGALRGELFF. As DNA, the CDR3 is TGTGCCAGCAGCCAATCCCGACAGGGGGCGCTTCGCGGGGAGCTGTTTTTT.

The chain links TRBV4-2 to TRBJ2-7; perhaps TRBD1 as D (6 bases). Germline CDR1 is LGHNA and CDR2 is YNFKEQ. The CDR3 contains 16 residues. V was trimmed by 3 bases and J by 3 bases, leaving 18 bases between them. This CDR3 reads CASSQTTGQEVYEQYF. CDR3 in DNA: TGTGCCAGCAGCCAGACTACGGGACAAGAAGTCTACGAGCAGTACTTC.